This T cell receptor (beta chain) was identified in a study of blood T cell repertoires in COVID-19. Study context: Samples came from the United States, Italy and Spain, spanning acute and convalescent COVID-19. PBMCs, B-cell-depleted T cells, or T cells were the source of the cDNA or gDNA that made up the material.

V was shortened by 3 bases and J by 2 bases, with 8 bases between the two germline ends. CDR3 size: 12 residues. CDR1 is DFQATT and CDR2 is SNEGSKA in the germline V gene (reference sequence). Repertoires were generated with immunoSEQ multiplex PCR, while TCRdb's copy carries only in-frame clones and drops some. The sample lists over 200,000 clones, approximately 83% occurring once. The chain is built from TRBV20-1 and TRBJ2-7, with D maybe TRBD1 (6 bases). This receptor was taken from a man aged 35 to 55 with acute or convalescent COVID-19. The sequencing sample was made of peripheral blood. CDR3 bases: TGCAGTGCTAGTCACAGGGCCTACGAGCAGTACTTC. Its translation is CSASHRAYEQYF.